Listed below are T cell receptor beta chains from one sample, sequenced in a study of CD8 T cells in ankylosing spondylitis. TCRdb independently ran MiXCR on the 5' RACE reads; one entry per CDR3 protein. The sample includes more than 500,000 distinct CDR3 sequences, roughly 5% of them seen just once. Sequenced: blood, either unsorted or a sorted T cell fraction (not recorded which). Every receptor here comes from a male donor with ankylosing spondylitis. Each CDR3 is given with its conserved first and last residue. Each record gives: V gene, J gene, D gene, CDR3 protein. A D gene is named only where the DNA matches it firmly.

V: TRBV10-3; J: TRBJ2-5; D: TRBD1; CDR3: CATRGQGQETQYF
V: TRBV29-1; J: TRBJ2-7; D: TRBD1; CDR3: CSVGQGWIPSEQYF
V: TRBV12-3/TRBV12-4; J: TRBJ1-1; D: .; CDR3: CASSLYYTEAFF
V: TRBV20-1; J: TRBJ2-3; D: .; CDR3: CSATGDTQYF
V: TRBV5-5; J: TRBJ2-1; D: .; CDR3: CASSQVRGWARRHEQFF
V: TRBV5-1; J: TRBJ2-3; D: TRBD1; CDR3: CASSRTGAADTQYF
V: TRBV28; J: TRBJ1-2; D: .; CDR3: CASSLEGDDYTF
V: TRBV11-2; J: TRBJ1-2; D: .; CDR3: CASSLGQLNYGYTF
V: TRBV7-2; J: TRBJ2-2; D: TRBD2; CDR3: CASSPIAGSGDTGELFF
V: TRBV12-3/TRBV12-4; J: TRBJ1-3; D: .; CDR3: CASRGFSGNTIYF
V: TRBV28; J: TRBJ1-1; D: .; CDR3: CASSLPGGLAFF
V: TRBV5-1; J: TRBJ1-3; D: .; CDR3: CASSSTSGNTIYF
V: TRBV9; J: TRBJ1-1; D: .; CDR3: CASSVAGDTEAFF
V: TRBV7-6; J: TRBJ1-6; D: .; CDR3: CASSLAAGDSPLHF
V: TRBV5-6; J: TRBJ2-7; D: .; CDR3: CASSLALALSYEQYF
V: TRBV27; J: TRBJ2-1; D: .; CDR3: CASSPRWEVDINEQFF
V: TRBV7-2; J: TRBJ2-7; D: .; CDR3: CASSLAAGAYEQYF
V: TRBV5-5; J: TRBJ1-2; D: TRBD1; CDR3: CASSRRTGRLKGYTF
V: TRBV7-8; J: TRBJ1-5; D: TRBD1; CDR3: CASSDRGPLDFQPQHF
V: TRBV6-1; J: TRBJ2-7; D: .; CDR3: CASSEWGLGYEQYF
V: TRBV20-1; J: TRBJ1-5; D: TRBD1; CDR3: CSARDRLYQPQHF
V: TRBV9; J: TRBJ2-7; D: TRBD2; CDR3: CASSPNRGAYEQYF
V: TRBV20-1; J: TRBJ2-4; D: TRBD2; CDR3: CSARDRREGSKNIQYF
V: TRBV9; J: TRBJ2-7; D: .; CDR3: CASSPSGSRTSYEQYF
V: TRBV11-2; J: TRBJ2-5; D: TRBD2; CDR3: CASSWGILAGGRETQYF
V: TRBV15; J: TRBJ2-7; D: .; CDR3: CATSRDPGSSYEQYF
V: TRBV20-1; J: TRBJ2-7; D: TRBD1; CDR3: CSARDDREDSYEQYF
V: TRBV15; J: TRBJ2-1; D: TRBD2; CDR3: CATSRGQAGGYNEQFF
V: TRBV5-1; J: TRBJ2-1; D: TRBD1; CDR3: CASSLTGEYNEQFF
V: TRBV15; J: TRBJ2-3; D: .; CDR3: CATSRDGTQYF
V: TRBV7-2; J: TRBJ1-2; D: .; CDR3: CASSSRRGRPNYGYTF
V: TRBV5-1; J: TRBJ2-2; D: TRBD1; CDR3: CASSFQGEYTGELFF
V: TRBV7-9; J: TRBJ2-3; D: .; CDR3: CASSLILADTDTQYF
V: TRBV27; J: TRBJ1-5; D: TRBD1; CDR3: CASSFSQGDSNQPQHF
V: TRBV18; J: TRBJ2-7; D: TRBD2; CDR3: CASSLSGRSSYEQYF
V: TRBV6-5; J: TRBJ2-5; D: TRBD1; CDR3: CASSYWAGGETQYF
V: TRBV10-3; J: TRBJ2-1; D: TRBD1; CDR3: CAISEEGTVNEQFF
V: TRBV5-4; J: TRBJ2-2; D: .; CDR3: CASSSRQRHTGELFF
V: TRBV6-5; J: TRBJ2-5; D: .; CDR3: CASSYRFSGSGRETQYF
V: TRBV5-5; J: TRBJ2-7; D: .; CDR3: CASSRDPFQQYF
V: TRBV4-3; J: TRBJ1-2; D: TRBD1; CDR3: CASRNRQGDGYTF